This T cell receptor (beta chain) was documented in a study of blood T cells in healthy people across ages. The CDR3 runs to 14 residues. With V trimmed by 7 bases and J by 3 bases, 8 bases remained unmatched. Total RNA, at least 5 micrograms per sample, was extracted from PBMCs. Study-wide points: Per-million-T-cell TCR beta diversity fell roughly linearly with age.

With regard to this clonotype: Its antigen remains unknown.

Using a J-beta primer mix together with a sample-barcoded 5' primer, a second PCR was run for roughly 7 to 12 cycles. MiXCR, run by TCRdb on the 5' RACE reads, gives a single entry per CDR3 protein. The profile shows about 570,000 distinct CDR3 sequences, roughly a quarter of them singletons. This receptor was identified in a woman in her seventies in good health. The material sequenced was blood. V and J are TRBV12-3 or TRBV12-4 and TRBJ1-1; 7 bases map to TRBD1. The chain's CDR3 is CASTLEGAYTEAFF. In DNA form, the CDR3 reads TGTGCCAGCACCTTAGAGGGGGCCTACACTGAAGCTTTCTTT.